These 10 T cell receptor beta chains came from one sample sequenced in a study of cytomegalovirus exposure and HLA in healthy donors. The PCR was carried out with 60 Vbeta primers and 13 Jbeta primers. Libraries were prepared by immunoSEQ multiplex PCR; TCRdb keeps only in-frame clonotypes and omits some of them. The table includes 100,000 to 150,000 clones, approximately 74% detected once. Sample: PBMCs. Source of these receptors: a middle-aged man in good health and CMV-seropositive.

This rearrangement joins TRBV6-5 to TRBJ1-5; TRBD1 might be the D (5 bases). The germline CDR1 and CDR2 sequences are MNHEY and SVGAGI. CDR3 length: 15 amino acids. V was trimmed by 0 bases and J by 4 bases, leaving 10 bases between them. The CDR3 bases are TGTGCCAGCAGTTACTCAGGCAGGGTGAATCAGCCCCAGCATTTT. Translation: CASSYSGRVNQPQHF.

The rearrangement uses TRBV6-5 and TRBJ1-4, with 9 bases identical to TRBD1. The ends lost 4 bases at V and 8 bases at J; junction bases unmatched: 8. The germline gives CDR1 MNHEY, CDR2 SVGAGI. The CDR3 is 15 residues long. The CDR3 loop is CASSFWTGVGEKLFF. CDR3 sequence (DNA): TGTGCCAGCAGTTTCTGGACAGGGGTGGGGGAAAAACTGTTTTTT.

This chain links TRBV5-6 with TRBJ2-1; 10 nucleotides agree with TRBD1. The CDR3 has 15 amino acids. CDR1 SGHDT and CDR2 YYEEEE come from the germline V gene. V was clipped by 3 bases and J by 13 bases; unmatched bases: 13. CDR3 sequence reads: CASSYGQGVLFIQFF. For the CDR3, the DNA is TGTGCCAGCAGCTATGGACAGGGGGTTTTATTCATACAGTTCTTC.

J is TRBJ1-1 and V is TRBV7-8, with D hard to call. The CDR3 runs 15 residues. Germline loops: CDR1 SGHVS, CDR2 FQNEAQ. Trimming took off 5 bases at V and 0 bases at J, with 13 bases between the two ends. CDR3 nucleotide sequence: TGTGCCAGCAGCGAAAAGAGGATAATGAACACTGAAGCTTTCTTT. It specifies CASSEKRIMNTEAFF.

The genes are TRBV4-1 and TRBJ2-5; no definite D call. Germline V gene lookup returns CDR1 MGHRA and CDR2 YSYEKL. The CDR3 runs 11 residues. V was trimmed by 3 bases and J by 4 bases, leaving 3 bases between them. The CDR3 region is CASSHRETQYF. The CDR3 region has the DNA TGCGCCAGCAGCCACCGAGAGACCCAGTACTTC.

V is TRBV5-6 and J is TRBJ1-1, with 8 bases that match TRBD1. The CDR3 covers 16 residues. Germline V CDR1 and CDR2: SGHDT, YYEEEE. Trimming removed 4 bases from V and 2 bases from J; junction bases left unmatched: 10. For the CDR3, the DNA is TGTGCCAGCAGCATAGGGACAGGTAAAATAAACACTGAAGCTTTCTTT. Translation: CASSIGTGKINTEAFF.

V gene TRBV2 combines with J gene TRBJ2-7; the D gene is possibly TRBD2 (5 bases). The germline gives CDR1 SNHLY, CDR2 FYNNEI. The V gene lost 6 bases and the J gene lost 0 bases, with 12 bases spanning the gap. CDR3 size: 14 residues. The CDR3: CASRGVSFSYEQYF. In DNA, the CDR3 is TGTGCCAGCAGGGGAGTCTCCTTCTCCTACGAGCAGTACTTC.

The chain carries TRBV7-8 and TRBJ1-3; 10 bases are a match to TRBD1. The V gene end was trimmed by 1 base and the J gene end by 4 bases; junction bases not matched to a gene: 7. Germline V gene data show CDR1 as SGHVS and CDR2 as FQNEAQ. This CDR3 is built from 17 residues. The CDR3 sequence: CASSLVPGQGNGNTIYF. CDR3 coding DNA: TGTGCCAGCAGCTTAGTTCCGGGACAGGGGAACGGAAACACCATATATTTT.

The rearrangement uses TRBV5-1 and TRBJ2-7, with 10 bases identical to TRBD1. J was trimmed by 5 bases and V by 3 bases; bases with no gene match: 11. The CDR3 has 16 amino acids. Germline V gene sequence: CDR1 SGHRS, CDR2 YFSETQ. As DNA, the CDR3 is TGCGCCAGCAGCTCGTGGAAGGGACAGGGGATCCACGAGCAGTACTTC. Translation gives CASSSWKGQGIHEQYF. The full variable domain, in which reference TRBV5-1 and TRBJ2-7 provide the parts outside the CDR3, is KAGVTQTPRYLIKTRGQQVTLSCSPISGHRSVSWYQQTPGQGLQFLFEYFSETQRNKGNFPGRFSGRQFSNSRSEMNVSTLELGDSALYLCASSSWKGQGIHEQYFGPGTRLTVT.

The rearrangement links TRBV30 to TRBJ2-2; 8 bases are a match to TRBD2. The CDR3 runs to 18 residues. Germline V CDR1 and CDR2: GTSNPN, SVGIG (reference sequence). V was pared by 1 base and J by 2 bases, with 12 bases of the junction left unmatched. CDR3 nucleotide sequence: TGTGCCTGGAGTGCCCTGGAAAGCGGGGGACCTAACACCGGGGAGCTGTTTTTT. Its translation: CAWSALESGGPNTGELFF.